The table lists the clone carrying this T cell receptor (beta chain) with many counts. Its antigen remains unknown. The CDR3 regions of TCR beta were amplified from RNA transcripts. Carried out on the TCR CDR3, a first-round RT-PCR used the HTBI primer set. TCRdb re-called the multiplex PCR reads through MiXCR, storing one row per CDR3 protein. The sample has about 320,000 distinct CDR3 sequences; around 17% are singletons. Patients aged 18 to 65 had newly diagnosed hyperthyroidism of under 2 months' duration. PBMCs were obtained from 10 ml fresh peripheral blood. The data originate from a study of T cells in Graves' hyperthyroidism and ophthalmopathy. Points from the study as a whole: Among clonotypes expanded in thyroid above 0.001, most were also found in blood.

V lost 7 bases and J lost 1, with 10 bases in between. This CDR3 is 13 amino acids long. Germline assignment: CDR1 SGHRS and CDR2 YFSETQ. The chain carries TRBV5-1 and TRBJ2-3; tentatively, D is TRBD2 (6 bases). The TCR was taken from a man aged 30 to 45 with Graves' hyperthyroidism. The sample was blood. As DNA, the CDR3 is TGCGCCAGCGGGCCGGGAGGCACAGATACGCAGTATTTT. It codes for CASGPGGTDTQYF. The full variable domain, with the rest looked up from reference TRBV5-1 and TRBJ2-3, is KAGVTQTPRYLIKTRGQQVTLSCSPISGHRSVSWYQQTPGQGLQFLFEYFSETQRNKGNFPGRFSGRQFSNSRSEMNVSTLELGDSALYLCASGPGGTDTQYFGPGTRLTVL.